This TCR beta chain was recorded in a study of OX40 agonist ivuxolimab in advanced cancers. TCRdb's copy holds only in-frame clones and misses some; the assay was immunoSEQ multiplex PCR. The repertoire includes about 96,000 clones, about 84% of them detected once, and about 6% sits in the top ten. The CDR3 runs to 13 residues. Germline-derived CDR1 and CDR2 are MNHEY and SVGAGI. Trimming took 5 bases from V and 5 from J, leaving 13 bases between them. The sample here was CD4+ or CD8+ T cells sorted from blood, taken in a trial of the OX40 agonist ivuxolimab. V gene TRBV6-5 combines with J gene TRBJ2-7, with D tentatively TRBD2 (5 bases). This receptor was identified in an adult with an advanced solid tumor such as melanoma, head and neck, liver or kidney cancer. The CDR3 sequence: CASSRAEVHEQYF. In DNA form, the CDR3 reads TGTGCCAGCAGTAGAGCGGAGGTCCACGAGCAGTACTTC.